A selection of T cell receptor beta chains follows, all from one sample in a study of blood T cell repertoires in COVID-19. Sequenced by immunoSEQ multiplex PCR; TCRdb stores in-frame clones only, minus some. The sample holds some 350,000 clones, roughly 86% seen once. What was sequenced was PBMCs or T cells enriched from blood (not recorded which). Every receptor here comes from a woman in her thirties who had recovered from COVID-19. The CDR3 runs from the conserved cysteine through the conserved F or W. D genes are given only for firm matches. For some rows the clone size is stated as once, few or many, or as a class when expanded; others skip it.

J | D | V | size | DNA | CDR3
TRBJ1-1 | - | TRBV9 | - | TGTGCCAGCAGCGCAACCTCCAGGGAGAACACTGAAGCTTTCTTT | CASSATSRENTEAFF
TRBJ2-1 | TRBD2 | TRBV7-8 | - | TGTGCCAGCAGCGAGCGGGGGGGCCCTATCAATGAGCAGTTCTTC | CASSERGGPINEQFF
TRBJ2-2 | - | TRBV7-9 | - | TGTGCCAGCAGCACACGGTTGGACTCCCTAACGAACACCGGGGAGCTGTTTTTT | CASSTRLDSLTNTGELFF
TRBJ2-2 | - | TRBV7-3 | - | TGTGCCAGCAGCCCCTCCGGGATGCGAGCCACCGGGGAGCTGTTTTTT | CASSPSGMRATGELFF
TRBJ2-3 | - | TRBV7-9 | - | TGTGCCAGCAGCGTCCGTAGGAGTAGCAGCACAGATACGCAGTATTTT | CASSVRRSSSTDTQYF
TRBJ1-6 | - | TRBV3-1/TRBV3-2 | - | TGTGCCAGCAGCCAACTGACAGAGCGGGATTCACCCCTCCACTTT | CASSQLTERDSPLHF
TRBJ1-4 | - | TRBV10-3 | - | TGTGCCATCAGTGATGGCGGCAATGAAAAACTGTTTTTT | CAISDGGNEKLFF
TRBJ1-2 | - | TRBV19 | - | TGTGCCAGCAGACAGAACTATGGCTACACCTTC | CASRQNYGYTF
TRBJ2-1 | TRBD1 | TRBV14 | once | TGTGCCAGCAGCCCGGTAGGGGGCCGGAATGAGCAGTTCTTC | CASSPVGGRNEQFF
TRBJ1-5 | TRBD1 | TRBV2 | - | TGTGCCAGCAGGGCGGGACAGCCTCGCAATCAGCCCCAGCATTTT | CASRAGQPRNQPQHF
TRBJ2-3 | TRBD2 | TRBV3-1/TRBV3-2 | - | TGTGCCAGCAGCCGCCCAACTAGCGGGGGGGCCGATACGCAGTATTTT | CASSRPTSGGADTQYF
TRBJ1-1 | - | TRBV2 | - | TGTGCCAGCAGTGGCCAGGGGTTGAACACTGAAGCTTTCTTT | CASSGQGLNTEAFF